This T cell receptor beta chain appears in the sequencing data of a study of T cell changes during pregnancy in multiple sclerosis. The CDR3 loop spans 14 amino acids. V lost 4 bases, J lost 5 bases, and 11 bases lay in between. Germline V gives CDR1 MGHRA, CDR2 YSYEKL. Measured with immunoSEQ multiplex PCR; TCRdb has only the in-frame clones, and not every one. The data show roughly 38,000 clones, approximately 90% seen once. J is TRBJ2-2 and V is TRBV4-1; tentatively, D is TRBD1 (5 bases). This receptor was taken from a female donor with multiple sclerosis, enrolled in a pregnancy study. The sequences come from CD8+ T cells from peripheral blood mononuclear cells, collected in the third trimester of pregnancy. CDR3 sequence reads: CASSPPRETGELFF. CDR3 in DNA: TGCGCCAGCAGCCCCCCCAGGGAAACCGGGGAGCTGTTTTTT.